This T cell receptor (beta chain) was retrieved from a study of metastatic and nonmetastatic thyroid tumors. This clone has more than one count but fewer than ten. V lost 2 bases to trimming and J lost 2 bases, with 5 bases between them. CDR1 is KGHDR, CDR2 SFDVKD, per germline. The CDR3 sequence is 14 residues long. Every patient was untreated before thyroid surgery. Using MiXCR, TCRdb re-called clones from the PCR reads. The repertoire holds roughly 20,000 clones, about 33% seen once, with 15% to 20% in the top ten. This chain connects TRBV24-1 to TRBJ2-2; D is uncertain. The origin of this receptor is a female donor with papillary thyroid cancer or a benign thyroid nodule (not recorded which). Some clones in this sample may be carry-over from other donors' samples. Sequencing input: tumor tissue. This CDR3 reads CATSDSTNTGELFF. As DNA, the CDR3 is TGTGCCACCAGTGATTCCACAAACACCGGGGAGCTGTTTTTT.